Described below is a single TCR beta chain sequence and its context. A read error is the likely source, as a far larger clone sits one nucleotide away. Time point described: before trial treatment. The data stem from a study of low-dose radiotherapy and immunotherapy resistance in tumors. The V gene's germline CDR1 is PRHDT and CDR2 FYEKMQ (reference sequence). The ends lost 5 bases at V and 10 bases at J; junction bases unmatched: 18. The CDR3 loop spans 16 amino acids. Alpha- and beta-chain coverage of first-strand cDNA came from TRAV- and TRBV-specific primers. TCR amplification used approximately 19 PCR cycles, a constant-region primer and a V-primer adapter. TCRdb reprocessed the reads via MiXCR and lists one record per CDR3 protein. The data contain 45,000 to 75,000 distinct CDR3 sequences, almost 25% of them singletons.

The clonotype was recovered from a male donor with prostate cancer. The V call is TRBV13, the J call TRBJ2-5, with TRBD2 identical over 8 bases. The specimen was PBMCs, collected before treatment. The CDR3 DNA follows: TGTGCCAGCAGCCCGGGGGGGCGCAGGCCGTATGGGATCCAGTACTTC. This gives the protein CASSPGGRRPYGIQYF.